This T cell receptor beta chain was found in a study of human T cells and chemical hapten exposure (dated by TCRdb to the early 2020s). For the study in its entirety: For sensitization, 2% DPC in acetone was applied to a roughly 2 cm by roughly 2 cm area of upper inner arm skin. Weekly therapeutic DPC doses were additionally applied to the scalp of patients throughout the roughly 23-week study period. Patch testing was done on the upper back using Finn chambers containing 0.01% DPC, and results were scored after 6 days according to International Contact Dermatitis Research Group standards. Most of the patients in the cohort were female, and the cohort covered alopecia areata with under or over 50% scalp involvement, alopecia totalis and alopecia universalis. Libraries were pooled for sequencing, and variation in per-sample TCR yields was attributed mainly to small differences in library volumes within the pool. The study tracked peripheral blood TCR repertoire changes in vivo during primary and secondary sensitization to the hapten diphenylcyclopropenone (DPC) in alopecia patients. Blood samples were taken from patients before sensitization (week 0) and then at 2, 6 and about 24 weeks after DPC sensitization. Nearly 30 alopecia patients gave blood for TCR sequencing at one to four time points (pre-sensitization, 2, 6 and 24 weeks). What the study reported, not specific to this receptor: The number of PT1 expanded TCRs positively correlated with patch test score, significant at thresholds 8, 16 and 32 but not 4. Alopecia, a presumed autoimmune disease, was present in all patients, so the immune response of the patients might differ from that of healthy individuals. After repeated subsampling, the strength of the expansion versus patch-test correlation and the threshold at which it became significant changed. Significantly more large CDR3 similarity clusters were formed by expanded TCRs than by pre-sensitization or healthy control sets, consistent with antigen-driven responses. DPC sensitization did not change the number of TCRs with a frequency above 1 in 1000, and there was no evidence of changes in global repertoire structure.

Libraries came from RACE. Instrument used: NextSeq 500. During library preparation, unique molecular identifiers were attached to individual cDNA molecules so that TCRs could be counted quantitatively and reproducibly. From each blood RNA sample, both TCR alpha and TCR beta chains were sequenced. Per the source publication's procedure: The median number of TCRs per sample was 85,000 to 100,000, ranging from about 23,224 to 700,000. The Decombinator software suite was used to annotate V, J and CDR3 in the TCR reads. To make PS versus PT1 abundance plots, every sample was subsampled to the same number of TCRs (28,000). TCRs were defined as expanded if absent before sensitization and observed at least eight times at the 2-week time point. TCRdb reprocessed the public reads (quality trimming at Q25 with fastp, clone calling with MiXCR) and kept in-frame beta chains. CDR3 protein duplicates are merged, each entry listing the most common genes and DNA. The V and J calls were not made by the authors but by TCRdb's processing. The sample records just over 350,000 distinct CDR3 sequences, about 6.9% of which are singletons. About 6% of the sample is held by the ten biggest clonotypes.

Per the publication, the time point label means: patch test 2, 6 weeks after DPC sensitization. Reading the label with the study, this specimen's treatment or condition is: therapeutic diphenylcyclopropenone sensitization with weekly scalp DPC. Blood at each patch-test visit was drawn before the patch test was applied. Eligible patients were aged 18 to 70, diagnosed with alopecia, deemed suitable for DPC therapy, and excluded if pregnant. Total RNA was isolated from unfractionated whole blood collected in Tempus Blood RNA tubes. This clonotype was counted many times. The clone's antigen remains unknown. The sample holds no much larger clone one base away, and base qualities are not on file. This TCR derives from a young woman with alopecia areata. Some clones in this sample may be carry-over from other donors' samples. The sequencing here drew on whole blood, taken in connection with sensitization to the hapten diphenylcyclopropenone (DPC).

The nucleotide sequence reads as follows: TGTGCCAGCAACGAAGAGACGGGGCACGGCACTGAAGCTTTCTTT. This gives the protein CASNEETGHGTEAFF. The rearranged segments are TRBV27 and TRBJ1-1; a tentative D match to TRBD1 spans 5 bases. The CDR3 goes from the cysteine to the phenylalanine over 15 residues. The read is trimmed to its CDR3 DNA, 45 bases read in frame from base 1. CDR1 MNHEY and CDR2 SMNVEV are derived from the germline V gene (reference sequence). V is shortened by 7 bases, J by 4 bases, and the region joining them spans 19 bases.